The T cell receptor beta chain under discussion was sequenced for a study of T cell repertoires in ileal Crohn's disease. On the study more broadly: At surgery, under 40% of patients smoked, with median disease duration about eight years.

Sequencing was performed with immunoSEQ multiplex PCR; in TCRdb, only in-frame clones are kept and a portion is missing. Here the sample spans 1,500 to 2,000 clones, approximately 86% being singletons. Time point noted: inflamed ileum from the surgical specimen. Source material: ileal tissue. The sequence was obtained from an adult with Crohn's disease.

The CDR3 DNA sequence: TGTGCCAGCGGCAGCAGGGCAACTAATGAAAAACTGTTTTTT. It is translated as CASGSRATNEKLFF. J is TRBJ1-4 and V is TRBV6-1, with D possibly TRBD1 on 5 matching bases. The CDR3 runs to 14 residues. Trimming pared 8 bases from V and 0 bases from J, leaving 10 bases between. Germline assignment: CDR1 MNHNS and CDR2 SASEGT.